The clone carrying this TCR beta chain was seen at least ten times. Its antigen is still unknown. The identical CDR3 is also encoded by other nucleotide sequences in the sample. The sample originates from a study of shared clonotypes between healthy human individuals. Study in general: The cohort comprised a couple of women and a few men. Their ages spanned 18 to 49 years.

With 1 base removed from V and 5 bases from J, the gap between germline ends came to 11 bases. This CDR3 has 14 amino acids. Germline CDR1 reads GTSNPN; CDR2 reads SVGIG (reference sequence). Generated by immunoSEQ multiplex PCR, the TCRdb table keeps only in-frame clones and is missing some. Here the sample spans more than 2 million clones, roughly 95% being singletons. Study-level findings and limits: Relative to clonotypes present in all four donors, those not shared had lower generation probabilities.

The chain links TRBV30 to TRBJ1-4; TRBD1 is a possible D gene (5 bases). The sample consisted of naive CD4+ T cells sorted from blood. Sample subset: CD45RA+ positively selected. The receptor was derived from a man younger than 35 in good health. The CDR3 DNA sequence: TGTGCCTGGAGTGGGGGGGGAGAAAATGAAAAACTGTTTTTT. It translates to CAWSGGGENEKLFF.